The 18 T cell receptor beta chains below were found in one sample sequenced in a study of T-cell reconstitution after alpha-beta-depleted transplantation in children. Preparing the TCRbeta library involved the use of unique molecular identifiers. TCRdb reanalysed the PCR reads using MiXCR and keeps one entry per CDR3 protein. The profile shows hundreds of thousands of distinct CDR3 sequences, roughly 17% of them singletons. The specimen was PBMCs from the stem cell graft donor, collected from the stem cell graft. All receptors derive from a human donor who donated a stem cell graft to a child with acute myeloid leukemia.

For this clonotype: This may stem from a read error, because a much larger clone lies one nucleotide away. V is TRBV4-2 and J is TRBJ1-2; D is uncertain. In germline, CDR1 is LGHNA, CDR2 YNFKEQ. The CDR3 sequence is 13 residues long. The CDR3 DNA sequence: TGTGCCATCAGCCAAGACGGAGACTATGGCTACACCTTC. Protein: CAISQDGDYGYTF.

The chain is built from TRBV12-5 and TRBJ2-7; either TRBD1 or TRBD2 may fit D (5 bases each). Germline CDR1 LGHNT, CDR2 FRNRAP. The CDR3 spans 13 residues. V was pared by 6 bases and J by 0 bases, with 9 bases between. CDR3 in amino acids: CASGLGGSYEQYF. DNA for the CDR3: TGTGCTAGTGGCCTTGGGGGCTCCTACGAGCAGTACTTC.

This clonotype showed up just once. CDR3 sequence reads: CASSPRLADSQETQYF. Written as DNA, the CDR3 is TGTGCCAGCAGCCCTAGACTAGCGGATTCCCAAGAGACCCAGTACTTC. The rearrangement links TRBV7-2 to TRBJ2-5, with TRBD2 matching over 9 bases. The V gene end was trimmed by 5 bases and the J gene end by 1 base; junction bases not matched to a gene: 8. The CDR3 has 16 amino acids. Germline CDR1 and CDR2: SGHTA and FQGNSA.

This clonotype showed up just a few times. A junction end diverges from the germline sequence, so it may reflect a read error. The CDR3 DNA is TGCAGTGCTAGAGGGGACGGCCAGCATTCCCCCCTCCACTTT. Protein sequence: CSARGDGQHSPLHF. The chain employs TRBV20-1 and TRBJ1-6; D is possibly TRBD1 (5 bases). The germline V gene has CDR1 DFQATT and CDR2 SNEGSKA (reference sequence). The CDR3 covers 14 residues.

This clonotype appeared many times. This chain connects TRBV29-1 to TRBJ2-3; 9 nucleotides line up with TRBD1. After removal of 5 bases from V and 2 bases from J, the junction contained 8 bases not matched to a gene. The germline V gene has CDR1 SQVTM and CDR2 ANQGSEA. The length of the CDR3 is 15 residues. The chain's CDR3 is CSVSHRGRVTDTQYF. As DNA, the CDR3 is TGCAGCGTTTCACACAGGGGGCGAGTCACAGATACGCAGTATTTT.

The gene calls are TRBV3-1 and TRBJ2-3; D possibly uses TRBD1 or TRBD2 (5 bases each). The CDR3 is made up of 13 amino acids. Trimming took off 6 bases at V and 6 bases at J, with 13 bases between the two ends. CDR1 is LGHDT, CDR2 YNNKEL, per germline (reference sequence). CDR3 DNA: TGTGCCAGCAGTCAGCGTGGGGACGATACGCAGTATTTT. This sequence encodes CASSQRGDDTQYF.

This clonotype has more than one count but fewer than ten. The chain recombines TRBV15 with TRBJ2-2; D gene ambiguous. Trimming removed 0 bases from V and 2 bases from J, with 10 bases in between. Germline lookup yields CDR1 LNHNV and CDR2 YYDKDF (reference sequence). The CDR3 spans 16 residues. The CDR3 loop is CATSRDSGSNTGELFF. The CDR3 bases are TGTGCCACCAGCAGAGATTCGGGCAGCAACACCGGGGAGCTGTTTTTT.

This clonotype was detected many times. The chain employs TRBV10-3 and TRBJ1-1, with D perhaps matching TRBD1 (5 bases). The CDR3 is 13 residues long. V lost 8 bases, J lost 5 bases, and 15 bases lay in between. The germline V gene encodes CDR1 ENHRY and CDR2 SYGVKD. CDR3 sequence (DNA): TGTGCCATCCGGGACTCCGGGGGAACTGAAGCTTTCTTT. This translates into CAIRDSGGTEAFF.

In this sample, this clonotype turned up many times. CDR3 bases: TGTGCCAGCAGAGAATTACAGGGGGTCAATCAGCCCCAGCATTTT. Protein: CASRELQGVNQPQHF. The V call is TRBV6-1, the J call TRBJ1-5; 8 nucleotides align to TRBD1. The CDR3 has 15 residues. V shed 6 bases and J 3 bases; nucleotides not matched to a gene: 7. Germline lookup yields CDR1 MNHNS and CDR2 SASEGT.

In its sample, this clonotype was seen many times. The chain is built from TRBV5-6 and TRBJ2-5, with D maybe TRBD2 (7 bases). CDR1 and CDR2 (germline): SGHDT, YYEEEE. Trimming left V 0 bases short and J 4 bases short, with 13 bases between. The CDR3 totals 15 residues. In DNA, the CDR3 is TGTGCCAGCAGCTTGGTACAGGGCGGGGGAGAGACCCAGTACTTC. It translates to CASSLVQGGGETQYF.

The table lists this clonotype with many counts. V is TRBV29-1 and J is TRBJ1-2; D is possibly TRBD1 (6 bases). This CDR3 spans 13 amino acids. Germline V lookup: CDR1 SQVTM, CDR2 ANQGSEA. V lost 4 bases and J 5 bases, leaving 14 bases between the germline ends. Here the CDR3 DNA reads TGCAGCGTTGCCCCCGAGGGGGGTTATGGCTACACCTTC. Its protein is CSVAPEGGYGYTF. The full variable domain, in which reference TRBV29-1 and TRBJ1-2 provide the parts outside the CDR3, is SAVISQKPSRDICQRGTSLTIQCQVDSQVTMMFWYRQQPGQSLTLIATANQGSEATYESGFVIDKFPISRPNLTFSTLTVSNMSPEDSSIYLCSVAPEGGYGYTFGSGTRLTVV.

The chain recombines TRBV6-1 with TRBJ2-4, with D maybe TRBD2 (7 bases). With 1 base removed from V and 2 bases from J, the gap between germline ends came to 15 bases. The CDR3 contains 17 residues. The germline V gene encodes CDR1 MNHNS and CDR2 SASEGT. CDR3 loop: CASSEVGGRATKNIQYF. For the CDR3, the DNA is TGTGCCAGCAGTGAAGTGGGGGGGCGGGCGACCAAAAACATTCAGTACTTC.

This clonotype was detected many times. The chain carries TRBV20-1 and TRBJ2-7; 8 bases match TRBD1. The ends lost 5 bases at V and 5 bases at J; junction bases unmatched: 5. The CDR3 has 12 amino acids. Germline V lookup: CDR1 DFQATT, CDR2 SNEGSKA (reference sequence). CDR3 amino acids: CSARKDRDEQYF. CDR3 nucleotide sequence: TGCAGTGCTCGCAAGGACAGGGACGAGCAGTACTTC.

The rearrangement uses TRBV5-5 and TRBJ2-2, with D perhaps being TRBD1 or TRBD2 (5 bases each). Trimming cost V 4 bases and J 5 bases, with 15 bases left between them. Germline loops: CDR1 SGHKS, CDR2 YYEKEE (reference sequence). The CDR3 runs 15 residues. The CDR3 region has the DNA TGTGCCAGCAGCGAGGGGACCCGTGGGACCGGGGAGCTGTTTTTT. This codes for CASSEGTRGTGELFF.

This clonotype was observed once. The chain joins TRBV13 to TRBJ2-7; 8 bases align to TRBD2. Germline V CDR1 and CDR2: PRHDT, FYEKMQ (reference sequence). There are 15 residues in the CDR3. The V segment lost 3 bases and the J segment 4 bases; nucleotides outside the gene matches: 8. The CDR3 bases are TGTGCCAGCAGCTTTAGCGGGGTCTTTCCTTACGAGCAGTACTTC. This codes for CASSFSGVFPYEQYF.

The V gene is TRBV7-2, the J gene TRBJ2-5, with 7 bases that match TRBD1. The V and J ends lost 2 bases and 2 bases, in that order; junction bases with no gene match: 5. The CDR3 is 15 amino acids. Germline CDR1 reads SGHTA; CDR2 reads FQGNSA. CDR3 protein: CASSLRRGQQETQYF. The CDR3 DNA sequence: TGTGCCAGCAGCTTAAGAAGGGGGCAACAAGAGACCCAGTACTTC.

The chain has TRBV7-2 and TRBJ2-7; 7 nucleotides agree with TRBD2. The CDR3 contains 15 residues. Germline V gives CDR1 SGHTA, CDR2 FQGNSA. J gave up 0 bases and V 2 bases, and 4 bases lay outside the gene matches. In DNA form, the CDR3 reads TGTGCCAGCAGCTTATCTAGCGGAATCTCCTACGAGCAGTACTTC. This sequence encodes CASSLSSGISYEQYF.

This clonotype has just a few counts. The CDR3 reads CASSLGTKEKETQYF. The CDR3 region has the DNA TGTGCCAGCAGTCTCGGGACTAAAGAAAAAGAGACCCAGTACTTC. The genes are TRBV27 and TRBJ2-5; 7 nucleotides match TRBD2. The J segment lost 3 bases and the V segment lost 5 bases, leaving 9 bases of the junction unmatched. Looked up from germline, CDR1 is MNHEY and CDR2 is SMNVEV (reference sequence). The length of the CDR3 is 15 residues.